This T cell receptor beta chain was profiled in a study of shared clonotypes between healthy human individuals. Libraries were prepared by immunoSEQ multiplex PCR; TCRdb keeps only in-frame clonotypes and omits some of them. Of around 1.5 million clones in the sample, 95% to 99% are singletons; the top ten hold about 0.4%. V gave up 7 bases and J gave up 4 bases; unmatched junction bases: 9. CDR3 length: 16 residues. Germline-derived CDR1 and CDR2 are SNHLY and FYNNEI. The chain has TRBV2 and TRBJ2-3; 12 nucleotides agree with TRBD2. This clonotype originated in a man younger than 40 in good health. Material: naive CD4+ T cells sorted from blood. Subset noted: CD45RA+ positively selected. The CDR3 loop is CASTPSGRGSADTQYF. The CDR3 DNA sequence: TGTGCCAGCACTCCTAGCGGGAGGGGGTCGGCAGATACGCAGTATTTT.